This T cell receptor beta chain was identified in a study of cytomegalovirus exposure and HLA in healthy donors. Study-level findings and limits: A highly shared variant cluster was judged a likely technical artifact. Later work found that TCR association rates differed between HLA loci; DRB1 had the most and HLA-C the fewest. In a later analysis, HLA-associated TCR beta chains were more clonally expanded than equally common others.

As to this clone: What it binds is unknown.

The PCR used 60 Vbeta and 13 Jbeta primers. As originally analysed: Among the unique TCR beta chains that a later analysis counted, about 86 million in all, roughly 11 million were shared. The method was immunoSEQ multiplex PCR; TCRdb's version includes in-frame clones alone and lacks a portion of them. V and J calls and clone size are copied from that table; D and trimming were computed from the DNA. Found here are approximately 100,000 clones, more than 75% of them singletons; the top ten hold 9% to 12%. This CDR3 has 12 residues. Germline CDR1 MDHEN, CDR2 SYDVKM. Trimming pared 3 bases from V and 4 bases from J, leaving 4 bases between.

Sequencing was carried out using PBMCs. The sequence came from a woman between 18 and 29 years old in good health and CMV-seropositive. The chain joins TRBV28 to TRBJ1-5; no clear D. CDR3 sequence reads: CASSFSNQPQHF. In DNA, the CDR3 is TGTGCCAGCAGTTTCTCGAATCAGCCCCAGCATTTT.